This T cell receptor (beta chain) was found in a study of cytomegalovirus exposure and HLA in healthy donors. Study-wide results and caveats: In a later analysis, an Asian-associated ancestry cluster reportedly showed fewer N-insertions than the approximately 700-donor mean. Association of roughly 18,000 TCR beta sequences with HLA alleles was found at 0.05 false discovery rate in a later analysis.

This PCR relied on a set of 60 Vbeta primers and 13 Jbeta primers. TCRdb's copy holds only in-frame clones and misses some; the assay was immunoSEQ multiplex PCR. The sample has just over 150,000 clones; roughly 81% are singletons. About this clone itself: Its antigen is as yet unknown.

This clonotype was sampled from a young woman in good health and CMV-seronegative. The source material was PBMCs.

DNA for the CDR3: TGTGCCAGCAGCTCGGTCCAAGAGACCCAGTACTTC. This gives the protein CASSSVQETQYF. The V call is TRBV5-5, the J call TRBJ2-5; D remains unclear. The V end was cut by 3 bases, the J end by 1 base, with 4 bases between. This CDR3 has 12 amino acids. The germline gives CDR1 SGHKS, CDR2 YYEKEE (reference sequence).